A single sample gave rise to the 15 T cell receptor beta chains below, sequenced in a study of T cells after yellow fever vaccination. TCRdb re-analysed the 5' RACE reads in MiXCR, keeping a single row per CDR3 protein. The table shows fewer than 400,000 distinct CDR3 sequences, with around 10% occurring only once. Here the sequenced sample was CD4+ T cells sorted from PBMCs, taken 45 days after the yellow fever booster vaccination. The receptors here all came from a man between 18 and 29 years old who received the YFV17D yellow fever vaccine.

The CDR3 coding sequence is TGTGCCAGCAGCCAAGGGCAAGCGGGGTACCAAGAGACCCAGTACTTC. It encodes CASSQGQAGYQETQYF. V gene TRBV3-1 combines with J gene TRBJ2-5; 7 bases are a match to TRBD2. The V gene end was trimmed by 1 base and the J gene end by 0 bases; junction bases not matched to a gene: 5. The CDR3 is 16 residues long. Germline CDR1 reads LGHDT; CDR2 reads YNNKEL (reference sequence).

The table lists this clonotype with a few counts. The chain carries TRBV4-3 and TRBJ1-1, with a possible D match to TRBD1 (6 bases). The CDR3 length is 15 residues. Looked up from germline, CDR1 is LGHNA and CDR2 is YSLEER. The ends were cut back, 0 bases at V and 3 bases at J, with 11 bases in the middle. The CDR3 sequence: CASSQDLRGDTEAFF. DNA for the CDR3: TGCGCCAGCAGCCAAGATCTCAGGGGAGACACTGAAGCTTTCTTT.

This clonotype was found a few times. V gene TRBV7-8 combines with J gene TRBJ2-5; no clear D gene. CDR1 SGHVS and CDR2 FQNEAQ come from the germline V gene. With 5 bases removed from V and 2 bases from J, the gap between germline ends came to 9 bases. The CDR3 is 13 amino acids. CDR3 coding DNA: TGTGCCAGCAGCACCCTAAGACAAGAGACCCAGTACTTC. This codes for CASSTLRQETQYF.

This clonotype has only a few counts. The rearrangement joins TRBV20-1 to TRBJ1-1; D is ambiguous. The CDR3 loop spans 15 amino acids. The germline V gene has CDR1 DFQATT and CDR2 SNEGSKA (reference sequence). Trimming removed 1 base at V and 1 base at J, with 13 bases between. This CDR3 reads CSARVAGRTNTEAFF. DNA for the CDR3: TGCAGTGCTAGAGTCGCCGGCAGGACGAACACTGAAGCTTTCTTT.

This clonotype was recorded a few times. The chain uses TRBV7-2 and TRBJ2-2, with D uncertain. V was clipped by 2 bases and J by 2 bases, with 6 bases between them. Germline CDR1 and CDR2: SGHTA and FQGNSA. The CDR3 loop spans 14 amino acids. CDR3 nucleotides: TGTGCCAGCAGCTTACCCGGCAACACCGGGGAGCTGTTTTTT. Its protein is CASSLPGNTGELFF.

The CDR3 nucleotides read TGTGCCAGCAGTGGGGCCGGGACAGGAGGCGGCGGCTACACCTTC. Residues: CASSGAGTGGGGYTF. This rearrangement joins TRBV27 to TRBJ1-2; 8 bases line up with TRBD1. V shed 5 bases, J shed 8 bases, and the junction held 13 bases outside the gene matches. Looked up from germline, CDR1 is MNHEY and CDR2 is SMNVEV (reference sequence). The CDR3 has 15 amino acids.

This clonotype was seen a few times. The V and J genes are TRBV7-2 and TRBJ1-1; possible D gene TRBD1, 5 bases. This CDR3 spans 14 amino acids. Trimming removed 2 bases at V and 6 bases at J, with 13 bases between. Germline CDR1 and CDR2: SGHTA and FQGNSA. The DNA for the CDR3 is TGTGCCAGCAGCTTATGGGGGGACTTGGCTGAAGCTTTCTTT. Protein sequence: CASSLWGDLAEAFF.

This clonotype was observed a few times. The rearrangement joins TRBV20-1 to TRBJ1-6; the D gene is possibly TRBD1 (5 bases). There are 15 residues in the CDR3. Deletions cut 3 bases from V and 9 bases from J, with 18 bases between. Germline V gene data show CDR1 as DFQATT and CDR2 as SNEGSKA (reference sequence). The CDR3 region has the DNA TGCAGTGCTAGCTCCCAAACAGGAGGAACTTCACCCCTCCACTTT. Residues: CSASSQTGGTSPLHF.

There are a few counts of this clonotype. The chain combines TRBV7-3 with TRBJ2-5; 9 bases fit TRBD2. J was trimmed by 5 bases and V by 5 bases; bases with no gene match: 6. This CDR3 has 14 residues. Germline lookup yields CDR1 SGHTA and CDR2 FQGTGA. The CDR3: CASSPSGALETQYF. The CDR3 DNA is TGTGCCAGCAGCCCTAGCGGGGCCCTGGAGACCCAGTACTTC. The entire variable domain, with the rest obtained from reference TRBV7-3 and TRBJ2-5, is as follows: GAGVSQTPSNKVTEKGKYVELRCDPISGHTALYWYRQSLGQGPEFLIYFQGTGAADDSGLPNDRFFAVRPEGSVSTLKIQRTERGDSAVYLCASSPSGALETQYFGPGTRLLVL.

This clonotype has more than one count but fewer than ten. This chain connects TRBV6-5 to TRBJ2-7; TRBD1 agrees at 10 bases. J lost 2 bases, V lost 6 bases, and 10 bases had no gene match. Germline CDR1 reads MNHEY; CDR2 reads SVGAGI. The CDR3 has 16 amino acids. The CDR3 spells CASSPSGTGDPYEQYF. Here the CDR3 DNA reads TGTGCCAGCAGCCCCTCCGGGACAGGGGACCCCTACGAGCAGTACTTC.

The CDR3 sequence is CASSRGGPTGELFF. The CDR3 DNA reads TGTGCCAGCAGCCGGGGGGGTCCCACCGGGGAGCTGTTTTTT. This rearrangement joins TRBV5-4 to TRBJ2-2; the match to TRBD2 covers 8 bases. The V and J ends lost 4 bases and 4 bases, in that order; junction bases with no gene match: 3. Germline CDR1 is SGHNT and CDR2 is YYREEE (reference sequence). CDR3 size: 14 residues.

This clonotype was recorded once. This rearrangement joins TRBV9 to TRBJ2-3; TRBD1 might be the D (6 bases). Germline values: CDR1 SGDLS, CDR2 YYNGEE. CDR3 length equals 14 residues. V was trimmed by 0 bases and J by 5 bases, leaving 10 bases between them. DNA of the CDR3: TGTGCCAGCAGCGTAGACAGGGCGGTAGATACGCAGTATTTT. This gives the protein CASSVDRAVDTQYF.

The chain is built from TRBV6-5 and TRBJ1-1, with D tentatively TRBD1 (5 bases). Per germline, CDR1 MNHEY and CDR2 SVGAGI. The CDR3 loop spans 13 amino acids. Trimming took 0 bases from V and 7 from J, leaving 9 bases between them. DNA of the CDR3: TGTGCCAGCAGTTACTCGGGGCAGGGTGAAGCTTTCTTT. Translated, it gives CASSYSGQGEAFF.

V and J are TRBV18 and TRBJ1-1; 7 bases line up with TRBD1. V lost 3 bases, J lost 4 bases, and 8 bases stayed unmatched. Germline CDR1 KGHSH, CDR2 LQKENI. The CDR3 runs to 15 residues. This CDR3 reads CASSPVRGQGTEAFF. As DNA, the CDR3 is TGTGCCAGCTCACCGGTTAGGGGGCAGGGCACTGAAGCTTTCTTT.

This clonotype was counted a few times. The chain carries TRBV6-5 and TRBJ2-7, with 10 positions matching TRBD2. V shed 6 bases, J shed 3 bases, and the junction held 8 bases outside the gene matches. Germline V gene data show CDR1 as MNHEY and CDR2 as SVGAGI. This CDR3 region has 15 residues. The CDR3 DNA reads as TGTGCCAGCAGACCCACTAGCGGGGCGGACTACGAGCAGTACGTC. Amino acid sequence: CASRPTSGADYEQYV.